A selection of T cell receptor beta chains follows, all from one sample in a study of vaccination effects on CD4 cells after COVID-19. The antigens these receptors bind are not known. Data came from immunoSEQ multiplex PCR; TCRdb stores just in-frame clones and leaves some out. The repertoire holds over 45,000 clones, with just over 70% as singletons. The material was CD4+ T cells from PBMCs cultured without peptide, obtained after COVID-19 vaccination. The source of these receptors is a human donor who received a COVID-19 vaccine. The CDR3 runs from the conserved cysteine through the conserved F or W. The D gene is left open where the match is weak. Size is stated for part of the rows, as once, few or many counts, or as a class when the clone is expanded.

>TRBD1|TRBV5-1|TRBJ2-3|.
TGCGCCTCAGCAGGGGGACAGCTACTCGCACGCACAGATACGCAGTATTTT
CASAGGQLLARTDTQYF
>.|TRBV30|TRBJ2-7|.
TGTGCCTGGGCAACAAGGGGACACAACAAGATCTACGAGCAGTACTTC
CAWATRGHNKIYEQYF
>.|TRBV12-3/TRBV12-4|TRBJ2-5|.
TGTGCCAGCAGTTTTAAGGGGACGGAGACCCAGTACTTC
CASSFKGTETQYF
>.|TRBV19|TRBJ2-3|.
TGTGCCAGTAGTATATTCCAGGTTCCAGATACGCAGTATTTT
CASSIFQVPDTQYF
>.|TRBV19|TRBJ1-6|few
TGTGCCAGTAGTATCAGGACGTCCAATTCACCCCTCCACTTT
CASSIRTSNSPLHF
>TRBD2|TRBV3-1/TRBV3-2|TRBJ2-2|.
TGTGCCAGCAGCCTTACTAGCGGGAGAAACACCGGGGAGCTGTTTTTT
CASSLTSGRNTGELFF
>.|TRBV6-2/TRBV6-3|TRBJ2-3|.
TGTGCCAGCAGTCAATTAGGTCTAGATACGCAGTATTTT
CASSQLGLDTQYF
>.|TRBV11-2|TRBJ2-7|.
TGTGCCAGCAGCTTAGTACGTTCGGCAGGAGGAGCCTACGAGCAGTACTTC
CASSLVRSAGGAYEQYF
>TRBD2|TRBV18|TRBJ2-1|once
TGTGCCAGCTCATCTAGGACTAGCGGGAGCTACAATGAGCAGTTCTTC
CASSSRTSGSYNEQFF
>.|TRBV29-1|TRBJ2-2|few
TGCAGCGTTGGAACAGGTGCCGGAACCGGGGAGCTGTTTTTT
CSVGTGAGTGELFF
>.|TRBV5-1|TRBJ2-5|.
TGCGCCAGCAGCCCAACAGGGTTAGAGACCCAGTACTTC
CASSPTGLETQYF
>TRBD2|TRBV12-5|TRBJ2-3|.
TGTGCTAGTGGTTCGACCTATGGACTAGCGGGGGTTGATACGCAGTATTTT
CASGSTYGLAGVDTQYF
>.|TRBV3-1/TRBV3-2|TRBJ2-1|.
TGTGCCAGCAGCCAAAAACAGGCATATATCGGTGGAAATGAGCAGTTCTTC
CASSQKQAYIGGNEQFF
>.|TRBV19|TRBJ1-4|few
TGTGCCAGTCGAGTCCGGCTGGGGCTTCGGGATGAAAAACTGTTTTTT
CASRVRLGLRDEKLFF
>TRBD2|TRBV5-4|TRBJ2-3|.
TGTGCCAGCAGCCAGCCGGTCGCGGGAGCCCCTAAGGGCACAGATACGCAGTATTTT
CASSQPVAGAPKGTDTQYF
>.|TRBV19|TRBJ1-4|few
TGTGCCAGTAGTACTACGACGGCGAGGTCTGAAAAACTGTTTTTT
CASSTTTARSEKLFF
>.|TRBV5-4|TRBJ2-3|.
TGTGCCAGCAGCTTGGGCGAGGATACGCAGTATTTT
CASSLGEDTQYF
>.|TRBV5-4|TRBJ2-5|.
TGTGCCAGCAGCTCTTCACAAAAAGAGACCCAGTACTTC
CASSSSQKETQYF
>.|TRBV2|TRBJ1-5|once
TGTGCCAGCAGTGTAGGGCGGAACAATCAGCCCCAGCATTTT
CASSVGRNNQPQHF
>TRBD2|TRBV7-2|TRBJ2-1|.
TGTGCCAGCAGCTTAGATAGGTGGGCGGGGGGGCCCTACAATGAGCAGTTCTTC
CASSLDRWAGGPYNEQFF
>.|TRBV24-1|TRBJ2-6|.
TGTGCCACCAGTGCCGGGCATCATGTGTCTGGGGCCAACGTCCTGACTTTC
CATSAGHHVSGANVLTF
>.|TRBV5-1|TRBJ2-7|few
TGCGCCAGCAGCTTAGCGGTGTCCGAAGGGGAGCAGTACTTC
CASSLAVSEGEQYF
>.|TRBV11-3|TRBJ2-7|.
TGTGCCAGCAGCGCAGACTCCCGCTCCTACGAGCAGTACTTC
CASSADSRSYEQYF
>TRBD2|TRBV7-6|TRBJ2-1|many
TGTGCCAGCAGCCCATACGAAACTAGCGGGAGTCGCAATGAGCAGTTCTTC
CASSPYETSGSRNEQFF
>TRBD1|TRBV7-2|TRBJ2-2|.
TGTGCCAGCAGCTTAAGGACAGGGCTTAACACCGGGGAGCTGTTTTTT
CASSLRTGLNTGELFF
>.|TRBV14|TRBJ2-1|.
TGTGCCAGCAGCCGTAGATTGCATAATGAGCAGTTCTTC
CASSRRLHNEQFF
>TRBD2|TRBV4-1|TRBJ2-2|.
TGCGCCAGCAGACAGGGACTAGCGAAATCCGGGGAGCTGTTTTTT
CASRQGLAKSGELFF
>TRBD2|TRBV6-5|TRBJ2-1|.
TGTGCCAGCAGTCCCTTTCGACTAGCGGGAGGGGAGTTCTTC
CASSPFRLAGGEFF